These 17 T cell receptor beta chains originate from one sample sequenced in a study of cytomegalovirus exposure and HLA in healthy donors. The PCR made use of 60 Vbeta and 13 Jbeta primers. The repertoire was sequenced with immunoSEQ multiplex PCR; TCRdb's copy has only in-frame clones and lacks some. Among approximately 220,000 clones listed, more than 65% were seen once. Source material: PBMCs. These TCRs come from a man in his late teens or twenties in good health and CMV-seronegative.

This clone has just a few counts. The chain is built from TRBV5-1 and TRBJ1-4, with D unclear. The CDR3 loop spans 15 amino acids. V was shortened by 0 bases and J by 4 bases, with 10 bases between the two germline ends. Germline CDR1 SGHRS, CDR2 YFSETQ. The CDR3 reads CASSLAPGNNEKLFF. The CDR3 nucleotides read TGCGCCAGCAGCTTGGCCCCCGGGAATAATGAAAAACTGTTTTTT.

The chain uses TRBV5-1 and TRBJ2-2; TRBD1 matches 7 bases. The CDR3 length is 14 residues. CDR1 is SGHRS and CDR2 is YFSETQ in the germline V gene. V was pared by 5 bases and J by 5 bases, with 6 bases of the junction left unmatched. The CDR3 DNA reads TGCGCCAGCAGAAAGGACAGGTTGACCGGGGAGCTGTTTTTT. Amino acids: CASRKDRLTGELFF.

The chain uses TRBV7-2 and TRBJ2-1; 8 nucleotides align to TRBD2. Germline CDR1 and CDR2: SGHTA and FQGNSA. CDR3 length: 15 amino acids. J lost 5 bases, V lost 5 bases, and 8 bases had no gene match. In DNA, the CDR3 is TGTGCCAGCAGCGGGGGGGGACTAGGCGACAATGAGCAGTTCTTC. This encodes CASSGGGLGDNEQFF.

V and J are TRBV18 and TRBJ2-7; D may be TRBD2 (5 bases). The CDR3 contains 14 residues. With 0 bases removed from V and 1 base from J, the gap between germline ends came to 7 bases. From germline, CDR1 is KGHSH and CDR2 LQKENI. The CDR3 coding sequence is TGTGCCAGCTCACCACCCCGGGATTCCTACGAGCAGTACTTC. It yields the protein CASSPPRDSYEQYF.

The V and J genes are TRBV7-9 and TRBJ1-2; D not certain. The CDR3 is 12 amino acids. The germline gives CDR1 SEHNR, CDR2 FQNEAQ (reference sequence). V lost 5 bases to trimming and J lost 5 bases, with 9 bases between them. In DNA, the CDR3 is TGTGCCAGCAGCCCGGGAGATTATGGCTACACCTTC. Amino acid sequence: CASSPGDYGYTF.

Remarks on this clone: Other DNA sequences in the same sample also yield this CDR3. CDR3 in amino acids: CASSLGLATYNEQFF. In DNA, the CDR3 is TGCGCCAGCAGCTTGGGACTAGCGACCTACAATGAGCAGTTCTTC. The chain has TRBV5-1 and TRBJ2-1; 8 bases match TRBD2. The CDR3 sequence is 15 residues long. Germline V gene sequence: CDR1 SGHRS, CDR2 YFSETQ. V shed 0 bases and J 2 bases; nucleotides not matched to a gene: 1.

V usage is TRBV29-1 and J usage is TRBJ2-7; a weak D match, TRBD1 (6 bases). Germline V gene sequence: CDR1 SQVTM, CDR2 ANQGSEA. V was cut by 6 bases and J by 4 bases, with 10 bases left in between. The CDR3 extends over 11 amino acids. In nucleotides, the CDR3 is TGCAGCGTCGTTACAGGGTACGAGCAGTACTTC. Its protein is CSVVTGYEQYF.

The rearrangement joins TRBV6-1 to TRBJ2-7; 10 positions match TRBD2. The CDR3 loop spans 15 amino acids. Germline lookup yields CDR1 MNHNS and CDR2 SASEGT. J gave up 6 bases and V 1 base, and 6 bases lay outside the gene matches. CDR3 sequence reads: CASSEGTSGHGEQYF. Written as DNA, the CDR3 is TGTGCCAGCAGTGAAGGGACTAGCGGCCACGGCGAGCAGTACTTC.

The chain carries TRBV28 and TRBJ1-6; D is uncertain. The CDR3 runs to 14 residues. The V gene's germline CDR1 is MDHEN and CDR2 SYDVKM. V gave up 3 bases and J gave up 5 bases, with 8 bases separating them. The chain's CDR3 is CASSLRRDNSPLHF. Written as DNA, the CDR3 is TGTGCCAGCAGTTTGAGGAGGGATAATTCACCCCTCCACTTT.

V gene TRBV2 combines with J gene TRBJ1-5, with 8 positions matching TRBD1. V was pared by 8 bases and J by 4 bases, with 7 bases of the junction left unmatched. Germline CDR1 and CDR2: SNHLY and FYNNEI. The CDR3 is made up of 14 amino acids. The CDR3 spells CASGMTGANQPQHF. CDR3 in DNA: TGTGCCAGCGGGATGACAGGGGCTAATCAGCCCCAGCATTTT.

There are a few counts of this clone. The chain couples TRBV4-2 to TRBJ2-2; a possible D gene is TRBD2 (6 bases). The V gene's germline CDR1 is LGHNA and CDR2 YNFKEQ. Between the trimmed V and J ends, which lost 0 bases and 3 bases, there was a span of 11 bases. The CDR3 covers 16 residues. The CDR3 spells CASSQDRTTYTGELFF. The CDR3 DNA follows: TGTGCCAGCAGCCAAGATAGGACTACCTACACCGGGGAGCTGTTTTTT.

The CDR3 is CASSSRELARSDTQYF. CDR3 coding DNA: TGTGCCAGCTCCTCCCGGGAGCTAGCGCGATCGGATACGCAGTATTTT. The chain employs TRBV18 and TRBJ2-3; D possibly corresponds to TRBD2 (6 bases). V lost 6 bases and J 6 bases, leaving 22 bases between the germline ends. Germline V gene lookup returns CDR1 KGHSH and CDR2 LQKENI. The length of the CDR3 is 16 residues.

This clone was recorded only once. The chain employs TRBV19 and TRBJ1-2; D not certain. The CDR3 sequence is 11 residues long. Trimming removed 6 bases at V and 4 bases at J, with 6 bases between. The germline CDR1 and CDR2 sequences are LNHDA and SQIVND (reference sequence). The CDR3 is CASSPGYGYTF. The DNA for the CDR3 is TGTGCCAGTAGCCCGGGCTATGGCTACACCTTC.

This chain's CDR3 is CASSGAEQFF. The CDR3 bases are TGTGCCAGCAGCGGGGCTGAGCAGTTCTTC. This sequence joins TRBV9 and TRBJ2-1; D ambiguous. The germline V and J ends were trimmed by 3 bases and 9 bases, with 4 bases remaining between them. The V gene's germline CDR1 is SGDLS and CDR2 YYNGEE. This CDR3 spans 10 amino acids.

This chain links TRBV6-1 with TRBJ1-2, with a weak D call TRBD1 (6 bases). The germline V and J ends were trimmed by 6 bases and 7 bases, with 15 bases remaining between them. The CDR3 runs to 13 residues. Germline loops: CDR1 MNHNS, CDR2 SASEGT. Here the CDR3 DNA reads TGTGCCAGCAGCCCCGGGTGGGACACTGGCTACACCTTC. Its translation: CASSPGWDTGYTF.

This clone was seen a single time. The CDR3 region has the DNA TGTGCCAGCAGCTTGTATGGGACAAACTACGAGCAGTACTTC. It codes for CASSLYGTNYEQYF. This sequence joins TRBV5-4 and TRBJ2-7, with D possibly TRBD1 on 6 matching bases. V was trimmed by 1 base and J by 3 bases, leaving 11 bases between them. CDR1 and CDR2 from the germline V gene are SGHNT and YYREEE (reference sequence). CDR3 length: 14 residues. The full variable domain, completed using reference TRBV5-4 and TRBJ2-7, is ETGVTQSPTHLIKTRGQQVTLRCSSQSGHNTVSWYQQALGQGPQFIFQYYREEENGRGNFPPRFSGLQFPNYSSELNVNALELDDSALYLCASSLYGTNYEQYFGPGTRLTVT.

The chain carries TRBV19 and TRBJ2-7; tentative D call: TRBD1 (5 bases). This CDR3 has 15 residues. CDR1 is LNHDA, CDR2 SQIVND, per germline (reference sequence). V lost 4 bases, J lost 1 base, and 14 bases lay in between. The CDR3 reads CASSKENRLSYEQYF. The CDR3 nucleotides read TGTGCCAGTAGTAAGGAAAACAGGCTTTCCTACGAGCAGTACTTC. The full variable domain, completed using reference TRBV19 and TRBJ2-7, is DGGITQSPKYLFRKEGQNVTLSCEQNLNHDAMYWYRQDPGQGLRLIYYSQIVNDFQKGDIAEGYSVSREKKESFPLTVTSAQKNPTAFYLCASSKENRLSYEQYFGPGTRLTVT.